This T cell receptor beta chain was retrieved from a study of T cell responses to AZD1222 COVID-19 vaccine. Study-level results: Once two AZD1222 doses were given, Spike-specific TCR breadth and depth went up. Reportedly, close to half of spike-specific TCRs are directed against unmutated variant regions. CD4 TCRs linked to vaccination spanned spike, dominating at 160-218 and 743-854.

This CDR3 has 14 residues. Trimming pared 4 bases from V and 0 bases from J, leaving 10 bases between. Germline-derived CDR1 and CDR2 are SEHNR and FQNEAQ (reference sequence). Timing groups of about 4 and about 12 weeks for second doses were pooled. Concerning this clone itself: Its antigen is currently unknown.

The table came from immunoSEQ multiplex PCR; TCRdb's copy has only in-frame clones and leaves some out. The sample yields about 130,000 clones, 80% to 95% seen once. This sequence joins TRBV7-9 and TRBJ2-7; D perhaps matches TRBD1 (6 bases). The sequences come from peripheral blood, collected 28 days after the second AZD1222 dose. This TCR was sampled from an adult who received the AZD1222 COVID-19 vaccine. The CDR3 coding sequence is TGTGCCAGCAGCTGGGACACGGGCTCCTACGAGCAGTACTTC. It is translated as CASSWDTGSYEQYF.